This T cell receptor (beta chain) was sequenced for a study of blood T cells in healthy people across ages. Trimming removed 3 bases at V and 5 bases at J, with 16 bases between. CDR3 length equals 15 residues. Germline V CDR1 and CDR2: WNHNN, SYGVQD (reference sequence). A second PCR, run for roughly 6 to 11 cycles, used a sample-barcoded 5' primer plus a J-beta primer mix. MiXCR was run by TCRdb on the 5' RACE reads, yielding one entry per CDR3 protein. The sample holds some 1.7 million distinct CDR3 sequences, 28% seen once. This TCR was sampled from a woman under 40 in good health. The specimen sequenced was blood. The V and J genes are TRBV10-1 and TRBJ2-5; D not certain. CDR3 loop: CASSEGKVGMETQYF. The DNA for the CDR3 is TGCGCCAGCAGTGAAGGGAAGGTGGGGATGGAGACCCAGTACTTC.